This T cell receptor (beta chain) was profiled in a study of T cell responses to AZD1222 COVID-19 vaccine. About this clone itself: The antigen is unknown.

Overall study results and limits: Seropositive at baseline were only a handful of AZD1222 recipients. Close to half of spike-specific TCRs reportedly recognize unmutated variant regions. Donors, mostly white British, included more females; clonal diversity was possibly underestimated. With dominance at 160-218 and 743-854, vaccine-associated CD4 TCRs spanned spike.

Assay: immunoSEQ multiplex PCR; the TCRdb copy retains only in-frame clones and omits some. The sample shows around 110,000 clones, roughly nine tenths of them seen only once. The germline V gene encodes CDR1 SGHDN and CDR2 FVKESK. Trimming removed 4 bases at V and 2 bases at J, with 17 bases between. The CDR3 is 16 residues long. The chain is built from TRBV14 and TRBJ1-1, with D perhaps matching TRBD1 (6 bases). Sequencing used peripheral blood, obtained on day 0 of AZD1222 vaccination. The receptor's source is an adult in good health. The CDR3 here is CASSRFTQGPNTEAFF. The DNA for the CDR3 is TGTGCCAGCAGCCGATTCACGCAGGGGCCTAACACTGAAGCTTTCTTT.